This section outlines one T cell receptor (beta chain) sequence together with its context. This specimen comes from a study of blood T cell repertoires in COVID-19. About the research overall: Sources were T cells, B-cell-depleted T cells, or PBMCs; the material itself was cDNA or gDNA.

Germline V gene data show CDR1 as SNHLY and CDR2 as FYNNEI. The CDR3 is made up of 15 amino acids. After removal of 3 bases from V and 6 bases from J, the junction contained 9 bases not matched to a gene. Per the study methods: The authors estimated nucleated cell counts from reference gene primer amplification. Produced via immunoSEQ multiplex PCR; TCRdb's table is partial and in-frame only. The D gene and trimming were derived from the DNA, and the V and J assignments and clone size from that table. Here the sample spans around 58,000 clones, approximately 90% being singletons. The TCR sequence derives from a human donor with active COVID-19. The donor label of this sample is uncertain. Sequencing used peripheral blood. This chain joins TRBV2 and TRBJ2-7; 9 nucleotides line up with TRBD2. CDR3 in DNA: TGTGCCAGCAGTGACGTGGCGGGAGGGCCTAGCGAGCAGTACTTC. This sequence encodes CASSDVAGGPSEQYF.